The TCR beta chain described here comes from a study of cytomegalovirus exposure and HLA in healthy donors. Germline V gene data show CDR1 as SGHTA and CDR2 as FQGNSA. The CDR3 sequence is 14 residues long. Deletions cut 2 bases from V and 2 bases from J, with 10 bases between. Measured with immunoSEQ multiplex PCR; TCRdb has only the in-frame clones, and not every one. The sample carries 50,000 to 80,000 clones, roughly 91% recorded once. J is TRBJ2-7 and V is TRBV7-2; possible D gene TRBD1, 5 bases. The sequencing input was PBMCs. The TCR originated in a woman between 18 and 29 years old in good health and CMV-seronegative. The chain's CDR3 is CASSLLGPAYEQYF. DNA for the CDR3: TGTGCCAGCAGCTTACTGGGGCCGGCCTACGAGCAGTACTTC.